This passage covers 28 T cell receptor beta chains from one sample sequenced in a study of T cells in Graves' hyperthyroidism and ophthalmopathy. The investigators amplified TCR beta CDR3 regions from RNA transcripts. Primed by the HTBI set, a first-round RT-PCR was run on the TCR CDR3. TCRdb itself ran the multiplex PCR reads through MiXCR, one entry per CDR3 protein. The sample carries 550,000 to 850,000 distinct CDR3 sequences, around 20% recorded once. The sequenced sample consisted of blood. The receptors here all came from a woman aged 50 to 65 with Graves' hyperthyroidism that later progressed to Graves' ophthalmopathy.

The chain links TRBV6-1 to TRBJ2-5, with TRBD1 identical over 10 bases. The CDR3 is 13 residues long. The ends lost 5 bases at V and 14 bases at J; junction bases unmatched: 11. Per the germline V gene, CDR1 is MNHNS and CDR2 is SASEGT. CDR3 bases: TGTGCCAGCAGTTCCCCGGGACAGGGGTTTCTTTACTTC. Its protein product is CASSSPGQGFLYF.

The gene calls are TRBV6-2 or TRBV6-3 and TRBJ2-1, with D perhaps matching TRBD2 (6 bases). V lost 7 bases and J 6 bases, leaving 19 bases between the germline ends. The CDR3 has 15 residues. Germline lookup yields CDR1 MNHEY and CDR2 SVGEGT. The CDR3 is CASKNPGLSVNEQFF. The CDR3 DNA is TGTGCCAGCAAAAACCCGGGACTCTCCGTCAATGAGCAGTTCTTC.

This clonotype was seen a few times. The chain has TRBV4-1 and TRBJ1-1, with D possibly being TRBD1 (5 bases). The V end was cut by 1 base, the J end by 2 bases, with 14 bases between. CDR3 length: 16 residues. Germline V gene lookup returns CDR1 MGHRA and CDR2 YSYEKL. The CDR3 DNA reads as TGCGCCAGCAGCCAAGGGTGGGACGGTTCCAACACTGAAGCTTTCTTT. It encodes CASSQGWDGSNTEAFF.

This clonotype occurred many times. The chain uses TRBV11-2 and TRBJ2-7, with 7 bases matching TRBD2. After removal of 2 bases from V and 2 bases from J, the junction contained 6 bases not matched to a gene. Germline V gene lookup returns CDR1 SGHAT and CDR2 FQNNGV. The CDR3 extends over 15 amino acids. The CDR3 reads CASSLYGGGTYEQYF. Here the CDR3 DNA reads TGTGCCAGCAGCTTATATGGGGGAGGGACCTACGAGCAGTACTTC.

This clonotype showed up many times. CDR3 residues: CASSLDLRELFF. The CDR3 nucleotides read TGTGCCAGCAGCTTGGACCTCAGAGAACTGTTTTTT. V gene TRBV7-2 combines with J gene TRBJ1-4; D gene unclear. CDR1 and CDR2 (germline): SGHTA, FQGNSA. Trimming pared 3 bases from V and 12 bases from J, leaving 11 bases between. The CDR3 is 12 residues long.

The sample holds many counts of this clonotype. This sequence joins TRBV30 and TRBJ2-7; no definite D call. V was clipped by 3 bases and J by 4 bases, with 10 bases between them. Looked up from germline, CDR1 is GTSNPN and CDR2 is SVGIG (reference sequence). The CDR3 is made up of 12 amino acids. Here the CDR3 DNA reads TGTGCCTGGAGGTTAGGGTTTTACGAGCAGTACTTC. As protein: CAWRLGFYEQYF.

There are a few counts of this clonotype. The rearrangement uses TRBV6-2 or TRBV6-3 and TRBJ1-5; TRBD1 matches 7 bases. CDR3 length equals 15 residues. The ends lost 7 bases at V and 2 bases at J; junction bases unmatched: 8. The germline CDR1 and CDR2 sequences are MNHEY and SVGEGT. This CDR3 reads CASIAGGSGNQPQHF. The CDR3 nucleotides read TGTGCCAGCATCGCAGGGGGTAGTGGCAATCAGCCCCAGCATTTT.

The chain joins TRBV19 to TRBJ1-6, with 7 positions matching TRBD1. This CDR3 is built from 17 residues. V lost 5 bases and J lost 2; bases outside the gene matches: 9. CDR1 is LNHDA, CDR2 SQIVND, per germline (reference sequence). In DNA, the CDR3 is TGTGCCAGTAGTGATGACAGGGCCTTCGCCTATAATTCACCCCTCCACTTT. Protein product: CASSDDRAFAYNSPLHF.

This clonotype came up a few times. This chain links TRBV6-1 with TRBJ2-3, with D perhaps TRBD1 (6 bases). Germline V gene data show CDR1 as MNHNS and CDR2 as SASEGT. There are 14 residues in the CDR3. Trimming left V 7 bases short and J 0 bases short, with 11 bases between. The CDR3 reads CASNTGISTDTQYF. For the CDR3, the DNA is TGTGCCAGCAATACAGGGATTAGCACAGATACGCAGTATTTT.

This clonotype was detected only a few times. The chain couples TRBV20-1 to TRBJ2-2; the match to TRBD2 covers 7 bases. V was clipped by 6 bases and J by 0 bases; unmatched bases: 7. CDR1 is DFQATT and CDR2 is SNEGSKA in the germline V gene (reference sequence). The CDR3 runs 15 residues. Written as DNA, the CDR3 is TGCAGTGCGCTTCTAGCGGCCACGAACACCGGGGAGCTGTTTTTT. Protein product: CSALLAATNTGELFF.

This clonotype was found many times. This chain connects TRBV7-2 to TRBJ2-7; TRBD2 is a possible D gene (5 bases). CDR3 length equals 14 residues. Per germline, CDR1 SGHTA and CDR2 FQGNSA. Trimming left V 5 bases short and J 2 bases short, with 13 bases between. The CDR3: CASSLGLAAYEQYF. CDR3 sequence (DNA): TGTGCCAGCAGCCTAGGACTGGCGGCCTACGAGCAGTACTTC. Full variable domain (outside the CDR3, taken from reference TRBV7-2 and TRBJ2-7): GAGVSQSPSNKVTEKGKDVELRCDPISGHTALYWYRQSLGQGLEFLIYFQGNSAPDKSGLPSDRFSAERTGGSVSTLTIQRTQQEDSAVYLCASSLGLAAYEQYFGPGTRLTVT.

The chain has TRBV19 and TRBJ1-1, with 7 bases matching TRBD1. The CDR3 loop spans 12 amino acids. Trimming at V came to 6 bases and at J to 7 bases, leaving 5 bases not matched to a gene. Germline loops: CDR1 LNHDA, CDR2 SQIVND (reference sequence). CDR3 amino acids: CASSPDRIEAFF. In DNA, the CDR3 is TGTGCCAGTAGCCCGGACAGGATTGAAGCTTTCTTT.

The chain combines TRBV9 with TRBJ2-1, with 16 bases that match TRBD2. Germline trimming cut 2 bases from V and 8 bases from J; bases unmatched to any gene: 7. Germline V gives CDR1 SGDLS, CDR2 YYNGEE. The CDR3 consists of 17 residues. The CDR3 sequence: CASSVQVGLAGGHEQFF. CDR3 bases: TGTGCCAGCAGCGTGCAAGTGGGACTAGCGGGGGGGCATGAGCAGTTCTTC.

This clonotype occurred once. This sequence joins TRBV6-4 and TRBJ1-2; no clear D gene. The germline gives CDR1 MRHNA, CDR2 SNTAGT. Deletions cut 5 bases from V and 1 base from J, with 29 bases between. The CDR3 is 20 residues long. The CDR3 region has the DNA TGTGCCAGCAGTTACCTCCCCTGGCGGCGAGTCAGGACTAGTAACTATGGCTACACCTTC. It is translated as CASSYLPWRRVRTSNYGYTF.

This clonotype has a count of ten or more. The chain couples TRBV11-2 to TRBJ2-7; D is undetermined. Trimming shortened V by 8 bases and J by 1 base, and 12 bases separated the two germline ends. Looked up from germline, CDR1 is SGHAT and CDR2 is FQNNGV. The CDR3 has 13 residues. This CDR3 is CASGSTESYEQYF. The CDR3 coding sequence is TGTGCCAGCGGTTCGACGGAATCCTACGAGCAGTACTTC.

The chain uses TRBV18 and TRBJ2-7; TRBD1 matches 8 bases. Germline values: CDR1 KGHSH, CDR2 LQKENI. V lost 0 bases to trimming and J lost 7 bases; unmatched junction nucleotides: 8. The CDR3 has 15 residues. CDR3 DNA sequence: TGTGCCAGCTCACCACCGTCCAGGGGGCTGTGGGAGCAGTACTTC. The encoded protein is CASSPPSRGLWEQYF.

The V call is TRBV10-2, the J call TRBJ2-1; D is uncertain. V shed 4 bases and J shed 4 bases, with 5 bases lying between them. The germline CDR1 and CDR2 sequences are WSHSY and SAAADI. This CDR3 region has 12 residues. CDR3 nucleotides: TGCGCCAGCAGTGGGATATACAATGAGCAGTTCTTC. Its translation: CASSGIYNEQFF.

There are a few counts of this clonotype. CDR3 protein: CASRGRRTGELFF. The DNA for the CDR3 is TGTGCCAGCAGGGGGCGAAGGACCGGGGAGCTGTTTTTT. This chain connects TRBV5-6 to TRBJ2-2, with D possibly matching TRBD1 (5 bases). The CDR3 sequence is 13 residues long. Per the germline V gene, CDR1 is SGHDT and CDR2 is YYEEEE. Trimming removed 5 bases from V and 5 bases from J, with 10 bases in between.

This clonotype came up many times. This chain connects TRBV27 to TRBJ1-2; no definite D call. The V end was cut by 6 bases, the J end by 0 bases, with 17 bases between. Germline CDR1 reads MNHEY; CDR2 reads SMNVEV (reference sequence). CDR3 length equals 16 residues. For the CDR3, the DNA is TGTGCCAGCAGGAATATCCCGGACGGCACTAACTATGGCTACACCTTC. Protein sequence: CASRNIPDGTNYGYTF.

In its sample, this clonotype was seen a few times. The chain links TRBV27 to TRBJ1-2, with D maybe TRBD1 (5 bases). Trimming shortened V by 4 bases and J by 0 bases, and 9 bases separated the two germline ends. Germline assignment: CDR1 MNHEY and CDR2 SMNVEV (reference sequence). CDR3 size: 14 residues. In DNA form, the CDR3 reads TGTGCCAGCAGTTCGGACATCTCTAACTATGGCTACACCTTC. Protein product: CASSSDISNYGYTF.

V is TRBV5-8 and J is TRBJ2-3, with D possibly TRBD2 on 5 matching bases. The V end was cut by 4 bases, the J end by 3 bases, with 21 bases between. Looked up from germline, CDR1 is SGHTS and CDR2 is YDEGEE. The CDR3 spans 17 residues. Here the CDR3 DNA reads TGTGCCAGCAGCCCGGTGCGATGGGGAACGGGGACAGATACGCAGTATTTT. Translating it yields CASSPVRWGTGTDTQYF.

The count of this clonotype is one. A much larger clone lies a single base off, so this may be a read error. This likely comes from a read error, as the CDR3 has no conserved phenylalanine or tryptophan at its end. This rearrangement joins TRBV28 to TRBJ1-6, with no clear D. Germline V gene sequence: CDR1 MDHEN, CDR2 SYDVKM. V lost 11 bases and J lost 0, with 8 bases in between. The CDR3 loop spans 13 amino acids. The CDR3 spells CAAGSSYNSPLHS. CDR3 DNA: TGTGCCGCAGGAAGCTCCTATAATTCACCCCTCCACTCT.

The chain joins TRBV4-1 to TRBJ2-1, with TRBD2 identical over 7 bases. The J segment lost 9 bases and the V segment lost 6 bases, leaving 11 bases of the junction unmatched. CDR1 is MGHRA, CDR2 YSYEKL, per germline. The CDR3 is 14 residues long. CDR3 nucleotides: TGCGCCAGCAGTTACGGTCGAGGCGGGGGTGAGCAGTTCTTC. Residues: CASSYGRGGGEQFF.

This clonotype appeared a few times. The CDR3 region has the DNA TGTGCCAGCAGAGGAACAGAGACCAAAAACATTCAGTACTTC. It is translated as CASRGTETKNIQYF. The chain couples TRBV6-1 to TRBJ2-4, with D unclear. V lost 6 bases, J lost 2 bases, and 11 bases lay in between. The CDR3 runs to 14 residues. Germline V lookup: CDR1 MNHNS, CDR2 SASEGT.

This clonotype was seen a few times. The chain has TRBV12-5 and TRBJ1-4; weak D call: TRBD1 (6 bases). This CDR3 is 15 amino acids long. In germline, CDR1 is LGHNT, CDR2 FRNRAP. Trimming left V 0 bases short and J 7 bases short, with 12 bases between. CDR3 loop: CASGLVSQGGEKLFF. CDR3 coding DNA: TGTGCTAGTGGTTTGGTATCACAGGGAGGTGAAAAACTGTTTTTT. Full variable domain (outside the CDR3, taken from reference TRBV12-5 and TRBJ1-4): DARVTQTPRHKVTEMGQEVTMRCQPILGHNTVFWYRQTMMQGLELLAYFRNRAPLDDSGMPKDRFSAEMPDATLATLKIQPSEPRDSAVYFCASGLVSQGGEKLFFGSGTQLSVL.

CDR3 nucleotides: TGTGCCAGCAGCCAAGACAGGACAGTCGTCACCGGGGAGCTGTTTTTT. Translating gives CASSQDRTVVTGELFF. V gene TRBV3-1 combines with J gene TRBJ2-2, with TRBD1 as a possible D gene (6 bases). The length of the CDR3 is 16 residues. Looked up from germline, CDR1 is LGHDT and CDR2 is YNNKEL (reference sequence). Trimming removed 0 bases at V and 4 bases at J, with 12 bases between.

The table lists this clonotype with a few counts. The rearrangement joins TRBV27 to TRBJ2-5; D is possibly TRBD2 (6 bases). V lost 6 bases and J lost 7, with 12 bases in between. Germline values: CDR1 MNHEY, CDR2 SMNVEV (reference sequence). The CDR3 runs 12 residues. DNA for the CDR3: TGTGCCAGCAGCCGGGACTCGAGGACCCAGTACTTC. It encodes CASSRDSRTQYF.

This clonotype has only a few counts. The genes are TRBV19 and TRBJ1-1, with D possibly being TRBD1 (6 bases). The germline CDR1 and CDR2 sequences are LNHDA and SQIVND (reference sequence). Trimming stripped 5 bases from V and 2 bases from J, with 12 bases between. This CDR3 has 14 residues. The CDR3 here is CASSAQGFNTEAFF. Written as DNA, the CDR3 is TGTGCCAGTAGTGCACAGGGTTTTAACACTGAAGCTTTCTTT. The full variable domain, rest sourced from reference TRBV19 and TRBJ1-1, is DGGITQSPKYLFRKEGQNVTLSCEQNLNHDAMYWYRQDPGQGLRLIYYSQIVNDFQKGDIAEGYSVSREKKESFPLTVTSAQKNPTAFYLCASSAQGFNTEAFFGQGTRLTVV.